This TCR beta chain derives from a study of OX40 agonist ivuxolimab in advanced cancers. About the research overall: Treatment of patients was with ivuxolimab, an agonistic anti-OX40 (CD134) antibody. Every 2 weeks, patients got intravenous ivuxolimab at one of six dose levels (0.01-10 mg/kg). Patients receiving dose escalation had hepatocellular carcinoma, melanoma, renal cell or head and neck cancer. Study findings and constraints: Researchers report that CD8+ T cells had, on average, more expanded clones than CD4+.

In regard to this clone: The antigen remains unidentified.

CDR3 length: 11 residues. Germline CDR1 is SQVTM and CDR2 is ANQGSEA. Trimming took off 7 bases at V and 2 bases at J, with 8 bases between the two ends. Profiled with immunoSEQ multiplex PCR; TCRdb holds only in-frame clones, not every one. Of fewer than 120,000 clones listed, approximately 89% were seen once; the top ten hold 0.25% to 0.3%. The source material was CD4+ or CD8+ T cells sorted from blood, sampled in a trial of the OX40 agonist ivuxolimab. The chain links TRBV29-1 to TRBJ1-2, with D uncertain. The clonotype comes from an adult with an advanced solid tumor such as melanoma, head and neck, liver or kidney cancer. Here the CDR3 reads CSAHLNYGYTF. The DNA of the CDR3 is TGCAGCGCCCATTTGAACTATGGCTACACCTTC.